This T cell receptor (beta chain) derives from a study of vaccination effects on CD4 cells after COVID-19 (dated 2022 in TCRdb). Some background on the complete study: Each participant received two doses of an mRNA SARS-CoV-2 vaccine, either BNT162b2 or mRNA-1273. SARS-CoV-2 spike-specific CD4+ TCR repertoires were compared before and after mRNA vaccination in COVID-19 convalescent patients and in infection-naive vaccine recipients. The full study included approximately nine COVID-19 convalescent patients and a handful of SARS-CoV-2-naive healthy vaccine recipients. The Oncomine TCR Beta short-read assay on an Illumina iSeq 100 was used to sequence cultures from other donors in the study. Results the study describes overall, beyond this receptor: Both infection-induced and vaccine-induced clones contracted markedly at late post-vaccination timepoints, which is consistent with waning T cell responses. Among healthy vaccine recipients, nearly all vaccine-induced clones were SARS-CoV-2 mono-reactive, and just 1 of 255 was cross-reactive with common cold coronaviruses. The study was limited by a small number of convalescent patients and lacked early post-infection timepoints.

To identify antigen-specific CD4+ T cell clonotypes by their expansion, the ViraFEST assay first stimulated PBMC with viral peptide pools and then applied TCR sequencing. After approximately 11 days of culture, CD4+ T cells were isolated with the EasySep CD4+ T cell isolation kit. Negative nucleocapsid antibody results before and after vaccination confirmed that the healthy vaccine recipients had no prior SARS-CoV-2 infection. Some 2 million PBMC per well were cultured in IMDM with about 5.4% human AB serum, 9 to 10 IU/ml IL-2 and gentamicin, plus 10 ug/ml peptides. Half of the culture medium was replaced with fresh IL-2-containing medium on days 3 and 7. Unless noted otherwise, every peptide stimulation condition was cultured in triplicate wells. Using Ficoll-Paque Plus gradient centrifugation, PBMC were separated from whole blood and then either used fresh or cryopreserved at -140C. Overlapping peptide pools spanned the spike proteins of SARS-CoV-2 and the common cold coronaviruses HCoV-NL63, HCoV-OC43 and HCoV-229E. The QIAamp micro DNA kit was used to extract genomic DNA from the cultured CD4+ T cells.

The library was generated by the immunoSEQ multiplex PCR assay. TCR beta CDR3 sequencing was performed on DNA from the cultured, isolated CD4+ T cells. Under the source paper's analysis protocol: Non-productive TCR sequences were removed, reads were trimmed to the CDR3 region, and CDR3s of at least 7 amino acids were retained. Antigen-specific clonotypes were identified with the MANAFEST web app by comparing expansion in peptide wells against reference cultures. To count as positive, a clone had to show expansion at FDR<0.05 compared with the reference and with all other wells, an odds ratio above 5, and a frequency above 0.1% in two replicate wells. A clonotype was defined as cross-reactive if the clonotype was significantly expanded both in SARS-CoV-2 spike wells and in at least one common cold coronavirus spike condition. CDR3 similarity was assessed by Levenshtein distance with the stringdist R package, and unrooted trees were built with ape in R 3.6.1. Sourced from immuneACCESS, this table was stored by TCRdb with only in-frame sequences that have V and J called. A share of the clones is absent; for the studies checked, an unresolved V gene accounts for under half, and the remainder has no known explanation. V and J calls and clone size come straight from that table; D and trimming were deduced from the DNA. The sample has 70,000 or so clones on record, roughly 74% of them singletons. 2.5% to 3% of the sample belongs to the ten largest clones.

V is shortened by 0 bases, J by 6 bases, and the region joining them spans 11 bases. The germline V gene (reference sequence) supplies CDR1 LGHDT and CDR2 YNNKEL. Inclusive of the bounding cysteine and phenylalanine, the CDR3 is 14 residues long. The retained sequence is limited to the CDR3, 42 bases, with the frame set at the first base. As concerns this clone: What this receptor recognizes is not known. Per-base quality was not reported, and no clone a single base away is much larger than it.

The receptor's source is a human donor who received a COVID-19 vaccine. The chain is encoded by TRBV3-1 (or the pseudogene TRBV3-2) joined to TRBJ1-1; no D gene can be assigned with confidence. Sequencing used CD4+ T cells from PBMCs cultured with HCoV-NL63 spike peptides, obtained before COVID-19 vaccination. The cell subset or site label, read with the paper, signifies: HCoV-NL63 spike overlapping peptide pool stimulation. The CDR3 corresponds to CASSQDYAGSEAFF. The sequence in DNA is TGTGCCAGCAGCCAAGATTACGCGGGGTCTGAAGCTTTCTTT.